This T cell receptor beta chain is drawn from a study of shared clonotypes between healthy human individuals. Germline V gives CDR1 MGHRA, CDR2 YSYEKL. Germline trimming cut 4 bases from V and 0 bases from J; bases unmatched to any gene: 12. This CDR3 has 17 residues. Terminally differentiated effector memory CD45RA+ cells were excluded by CCR7 positive selection of CD45RO-negative cells. The table came from immunoSEQ multiplex PCR; TCRdb's copy has only in-frame clones and leaves some out. The sample records roughly 2,000,000 clones, around 93% being singletons. The specimen was naive CD8+ T cells from PBMCs. The sequence was obtained from a man younger than 30 in good health. Some clones in this sample may be carry-over from other donors' samples. The chain combines TRBV4-1 with TRBJ2-7; 7 bases align to TRBD2. The CDR3 sequence is CASSPFGAGLPSYEQYF. The CDR3 DNA follows: TGCGCCAGCAGCCCTTTTGGTGCGGGACTACCCTCCTACGAGCAGTACTTC.